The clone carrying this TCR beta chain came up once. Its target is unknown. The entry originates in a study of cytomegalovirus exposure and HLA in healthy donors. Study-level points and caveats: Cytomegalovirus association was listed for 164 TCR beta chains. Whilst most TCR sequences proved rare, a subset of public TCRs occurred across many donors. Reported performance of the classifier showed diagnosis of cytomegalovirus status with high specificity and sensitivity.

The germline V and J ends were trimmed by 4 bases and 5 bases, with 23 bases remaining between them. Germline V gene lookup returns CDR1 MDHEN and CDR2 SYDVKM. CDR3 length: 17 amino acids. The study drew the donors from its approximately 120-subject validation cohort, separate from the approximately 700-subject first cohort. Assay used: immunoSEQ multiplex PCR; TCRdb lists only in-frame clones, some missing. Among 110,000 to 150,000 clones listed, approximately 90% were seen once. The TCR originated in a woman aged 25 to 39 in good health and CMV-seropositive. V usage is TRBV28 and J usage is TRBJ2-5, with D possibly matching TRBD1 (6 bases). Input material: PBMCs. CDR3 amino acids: CASSSRALTGLGETQYF. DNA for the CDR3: TGTGCCAGCAGTTCCCGCGCCCTCACAGGGCTCGGGGAGACCCAGTACTTC.